Sequencing of this T cell receptor beta chain was carried out in a study of T cell responses to AZD1222 COVID-19 vaccine. As to this clone: Its antigen is as yet unknown.

Whole-study findings and limits: Spike-specific TCRs gained breadth and depth after people received two AZD1222 doses. CD4 TCRs associated with vaccination spanned spike, dominating at 160-218 and 743-854.

Measured with immunoSEQ multiplex PCR; TCRdb has only the in-frame clones, and not every one. In the table there are some 98,000 clones, roughly 84% of which are singletons. Trimming took 2 bases from V and 0 from J, leaving 8 bases between them. The CDR3 is 14 residues long. Germline V gene lookup returns CDR1 MNHEY and CDR2 SMNVEV (reference sequence). The clonotype was recovered from an adult who received the AZD1222 COVID-19 vaccine. The starting material was peripheral blood, obtained 28 days after the second AZD1222 dose. The chain joins TRBV27 to TRBJ2-7; TRBD1 might be the D (5 bases). The CDR3, as DNA: TGTGCCAGCAGTTTAAGCAGGGACTCCTACGAGCAGTACTTC. This gives the protein CASSLSRDSYEQYF.